The sequence of this T cell receptor (beta chain) was determined in a study of shared clonotypes between healthy human individuals. As for the study in general: With ages of 18 to 49, the donors were a couple of women and a few men.

Of note for this clone: What it binds is unknown.

Clones were sequenced by immunoSEQ multiplex PCR, and TCRdb holds only the in-frame ones, with some missing. The sample carries about 2.5 million clones, just under 95% recorded once. Study-level points and caveats: Generation probabilities of non-shared clonotypes were lower (relative to those shared by all four donors).

Germline CDR1 is SGHDT and CDR2 is YYEEEE. V shed 5 bases and J 6 bases; nucleotides not matched to a gene: 6. The CDR3 contains 15 residues. The J gene is TRBJ2-2, the V gene TRBV5-6; 11 bases match TRBD1. This clonotype was obtained from a man aged 18-30 years in good health. Some clones in this sample may be carry-over from other donors' samples. The sample taken for sequencing was naive CD4+ T cells from PBMCs. Subset defined: CD45RA+ positively selected. The CDR3 reads CASSPDRGRAGELFF. The CDR3, as DNA: TGTGCCAGCAGTCCGGACAGGGGGCGGGCCGGGGAGCTGTTTTTT.